These T cell receptor beta chains were read from a single sample in a study of identical twins. MiXCR, applied by TCRdb to the 5' RACE reads, yields one record per CDR3 protein. The sample contains 700,000 or so distinct CDR3 sequences, 8.6% of which appear only once. This sample was also put to use in a study of yellow fever vaccine responses in identical twins.

Sequenced: PBMCs. The receptors originated from a young woman in good health. CDR3s include the opening cysteine and the closing phenylalanine or tryptophan. The order of the fields is V gene, J gene, clone size, D gene, CDR3 DNA, CDR3 protein. D genes are given only for firm matches. The size of a clone is reported for some rows only, either as once, few or many, or as a class for expanded clones.

TRBV29-1	TRBJ1-1	NA	NA	TGCAGCGTTACGCTCCCAGCAGGGCCTGAAGCTTTCTTT	CSVTLPAGPEAFF
TRBV6-1	TRBJ2-2	few	NA	TGTGCCAGCAGGGGTCTAGGGCCCGGGGAGCTGTTTTTT	CASRGLGPGELFF
TRBV11-1	TRBJ2-5	many	NA	TGTGCCAGCAGCCGTAGACACAAGCAAAACCAAGAGACCCAGTACTTC	CASSRRHKQNQETQYF
TRBV12-3/TRBV12-4	TRBJ2-3	once	TRBD2	TGTGCCAGCAGCCCACTATGGCGGGAGACAGATACGCAGTATTTT	CASSPLWRETDTQYF
TRBV20-1	TRBJ2-7	few	TRBD1	TGCAGTGCGGGGGACAGGGCCCCCCGGTTCGAGCAGTACTTC	CSAGDRAPRFEQYF
TRBV19	TRBJ2-2	NA	NA	TGTGCCAGTAGCCCTATAGTCGCCGGGGAGCTGTTTTTT	CASSPIVAGELFF
TRBV7-2	TRBJ2-3	NA	NA	TGTGCCAGCAGTCTGGACCCGGGCTATACGCAGTATTTT	CASSLDPGYTQYF
TRBV29-1	TRBJ1-3	few	NA	TGCAGCGTCGGGGGGCAGGGGCCTTCTGGAAACACCATATATTTT	CSVGGQGPSGNTIYF
TRBV7-2	TRBJ2-7	few	NA	TGTGCCAGCAGCCGAGTTGTCAATGTCGACGAGCAGTACTTC	CASSRVVNVDEQYF
TRBV15	TRBJ2-3	few	NA	TGTGCCACCAGCAGAAGACGGACGACTAGCACAGATACGCAGTATTTT	CATSRRRTTSTDTQYF
TRBV15	TRBJ2-1	few	TRBD2	TGTGCCACCAGCCGGCAGGCGGGAGGGCCGAACTCCTACAATGAGCAGTTCTTC	CATSRQAGGPNSYNEQFF
TRBV3-1	TRBJ2-1	few	TRBD2	TGTGCCAGCAGCCAAGTTCAGGGACTAGGCCTTGAGCAGTTCTTC	CASSQVQGLGLEQFF
TRBV7-2	TRBJ2-4	few	NA	TGTGCCAGCAGCCTCAAGCCCGGCCTCTTGGCCAAAAACATTCAGTACTTC	CASSLKPGLLAKNIQYF
TRBV5-5	TRBJ2-7	many	NA	TGTGCCAGCAGGCAACCGGGACTTCCCTACGAGCAGTACTTC	CASRQPGLPYEQYF
TRBV3-1	TRBJ2-7	NA	NA	TGTGCCAGCAGCGATGCGGACTTCTTCTACGAGCAGTACTTC	CASSDADFFYEQYF
TRBV9	TRBJ2-1	few	TRBD2	TGTGCCAGCAGCGTAGCTACTAGCGGGGGGGAGCAGTTCTTC	CASSVATSGGEQFF
TRBV14	TRBJ2-2	few	NA	TGTGCCAGCAGCCAAGATTGGAGAACCGGGGAGCTGTTTTTT	CASSQDWRTGELFF
TRBV29-1	TRBJ2-7	few	TRBD1	TGCAGCGTTTCACGGGACAGGGGCTACGAGCAGTACTTC	CSVSRDRGYEQYF
TRBV27	TRBJ2-2	many	NA	TGTGCCAGCAGTACCGAACGAAACACCGGGGAGCTGTTTTTT	CASSTERNTGELFF
TRBV30	TRBJ1-5	NA	NA	TGTGCCTGGAGGGGGGGGGGCTCCCAGCCCCAGCATTTT	CAWRGGGSQPQHF
TRBV6-2/TRBV6-3	TRBJ2-7	NA	TRBD1	TGTGCCAGCATCCAGACAGGGGGCCTCAACGAGCAGTACTTC	CASIQTGGLNEQYF
TRBV7-8	TRBJ2-1	NA	NA	TGTGCCAGCAGCTTAGTGGGTCAGGGCTCCTACAATGAGCAGTTCTTC	CASSLVGQGSYNEQFF